A single T cell receptor (beta chain) is shown here with its context. Its matching antigen is unknown. The germline V gene encodes CDR1 SGHTA and CDR2 FQGNSA. The CDR3 has 16 residues. Trimming left V 3 bases short and J 2 bases short, with 16 bases between. This sample stems from a study of shared clonotypes between healthy human individuals. Caucasian adults living in Nashville, Tennessee, provided all samples. Study outcomes and limitations: Non-shared clonotypes were found to have lower generation probabilities than the clonotypes that were shared by all four of the sorted-subset donors.

The method was immunoSEQ multiplex PCR; TCRdb's version includes in-frame clones alone and lacks a portion of them. This sample has roughly 2.5 million clones; around 90% occur once, and the top ten carry roughly 0.15%. This rearrangement joins TRBV7-2 to TRBJ2-5; tentatively, D is TRBD1 or TRBD2 (7 bases each). Sequencing input: naive CD4+ T cells sorted from blood. The sample's subset: CD45RA+ positively selected. This clonotype was sampled from a man between 18 and 35 years old in good health. The CDR3 DNA reads TGTGCCAGCAGCTTCACCAGGGGGAGGGGGCAAGAGACCCAGTACTTC. Protein: CASSFTRGRGQETQYF.